This T cell receptor (beta chain) originates from a study of PD-L1 blockade in urothelial cancer. Study context: Analyses were performed on blood at 3 weeks after treatment start (the second dose) and at 6 weeks. Median T cell yield from blood was roughly 150,000.

Germline CDR1 is ENHRY and CDR2 is SYGVKD. Deletions cut 3 bases from V and 3 bases from J, with 12 bases between. The CDR3 spans 14 residues. Patients were living with locally advanced or metastatic urothelial carcinoma. Profiled with immunoSEQ multiplex PCR; TCRdb holds only in-frame clones, not every one. The data show some 41,000 clones, approximately 88% seen once. Broader study findings: Pretreatment clonality of the blood TCR repertoire below the median was predictive of superior survival.

Note on this clone: Its target is unknown.

The chain uses TRBV10-3 and TRBJ2-7; D ambiguous. This TCR was recovered from a man older than 75 with urothelial cancer. Sequencing used PBMCs, obtained around atezolizumab (anti-PD-L1) treatment. The CDR3, as DNA: TGTGCCATCAGTGACTCGCCTAATCGCTACGAGCAGTACTTC. Residues: CAISDSPNRYEQYF.